The 27 T cell receptor beta chains given below trace back to one sample, sequenced in a study of cytomegalovirus exposure and HLA in healthy donors. Primers included in the PCR were 60 Vbeta and 13 Jbeta primers. Here immunoSEQ multiplex PCR was the method, and the copy in TCRdb shows in-frame clones only, minus some. This table holds about 260,000 clones, approximately 84% found once. The sequenced material came from PBMCs. The receptors shown here come from a woman aged 40-49 years in good health and CMV-seropositive.

The chain carries TRBV29-1 and TRBJ2-7; no firm D call. This CDR3 region has 12 residues. CDR1 and CDR2 from the germline V gene are SQVTM and ANQGSEA. Between the trimmed V and J ends, which lost 6 bases and 2 bases, there was a span of 11 bases. The chain's CDR3 is CSVEHNTYEQYF. The CDR3, as DNA: TGCAGCGTGGAACACAATACCTACGAGCAGTACTTC.

Points on this clone: This sample also contains other DNA sequences that code for the same CDR3. The chain couples TRBV6-5 to TRBJ1-3; no definite D call. This CDR3 has 16 residues. V gave up 3 bases and J gave up 4 bases, with 16 bases separating them. Germline V gene data show CDR1 as MNHEY and CDR2 as SVGAGI. Written as DNA, the CDR3 is TGTGCCAGCAGTTATTCGCCCCCCCGGTCGGGAAACACCATATATTTT. Amino acids: CASSYSPPRSGNTIYF.

This chain uses TRBV15 with TRBJ2-1; maybe TRBD2 (7 bases). The germline V and J ends were trimmed by 0 bases and 7 bases, with 13 bases remaining between them. The germline gives CDR1 LNHNV, CDR2 YYDKDF (reference sequence). This CDR3 comprises 15 residues. CDR3 nucleotide sequence: TGTGCCACCAGCAGAGACAGGGAGGGGGGGAATGAGCAGTTCTTC. Translating gives CATSRDREGGNEQFF.

The V call is TRBV2, the J call TRBJ2-1; 7 bases are a match to TRBD1. CDR1 and CDR2 (germline): SNHLY, FYNNEI. The CDR3 contains 16 residues. V lost 4 bases, J lost 6 bases, and 12 bases stayed unmatched. The CDR3 spells CASSAEGASSLNEQFF. The CDR3 DNA reads TGTGCCAGCAGTGCCGAGGGGGCTAGTTCTCTCAATGAGCAGTTCTTC.

This chain uses TRBV27 with TRBJ2-3; 11 bases fit TRBD2. Trimming took 5 bases from V and 7 from J; bases not matched to a gene: 17. The CDR3 covers 18 residues. The germline V gene has CDR1 MNHEY and CDR2 SMNVEV (reference sequence). CDR3 DNA: TGTGCCAGCAGTCCCACCGGGCTAGCGGGAGGTAACTTAAATACGCAGTATTTT. This translates into CASSPTGLAGGNLNTQYF.

This clone was observed a handful of times. One end of the junction fails to match germline, which may point to a read error. The chain has TRBV7-9 and TRBJ1-5; tentatively, D is TRBD1 (5 bases). The CDR3 has 15 amino acids. Per germline, CDR1 SEHNR and CDR2 FQNEAQ (reference sequence). The chain's CDR3 is CSSTPRGGGNQPQHF. DNA for the CDR3: TGTTCCAGCACCCCTCGGGGAGGGGGCAATCAGCCCCAGCATTTT.

V is TRBV9 and J is TRBJ2-7, with TRBD1 matching 8 bases. V lost 4 bases to trimming and J lost 2 bases; unmatched junction nucleotides: 14. Germline lookup yields CDR1 SGDLS and CDR2 YYNGEE. CDR3 length: 17 residues. This CDR3 reads CASSPYSIQGATYEQYF. CDR3 coding DNA: TGTGCCAGCAGCCCCTATTCCATTCAGGGGGCAACCTACGAGCAGTACTTC. The variable domain in full, with the rest retrieved from reference TRBV9 and TRBJ2-7, is DSGVTQTPKHLITATGQRVTLRCSPRSGDLSVYWYQQSLDQGLQFLIQYYNGEERAKGNILERFSAQQFPDLHSELNLSSLELGDSALYFCASSPYSIQGATYEQYFGPGTRLTVT.

The chain has TRBV19 and TRBJ2-7; TRBD1 is a possible D gene (6 bases). V was pared by 3 bases and J by 3 bases, with 15 bases between. Germline loops: CDR1 LNHDA, CDR2 SQIVND (reference sequence). The CDR3 is made up of 15 amino acids. The CDR3 protein is CASSIVAGDNYEQYF. CDR3 nucleotides: TGTGCCAGTAGTATTGTGGCAGGGGACAACTACGAGCAGTACTTC.

In its sample, this clone was seen once. The chain is built from TRBV28 and TRBJ1-2; a possible D gene is TRBD1 (6 bases). Trimming stripped 10 bases from V and 3 bases from J, with 18 bases between. This CDR3 has 14 residues. The germline CDR1 and CDR2 sequences are MDHEN and SYDVKM. This CDR3 reads CATDGRGGYYGYTF. In DNA, the CDR3 is TGTGCCACTGACGGTAGGGGGGGCTACTATGGCTACACCTTC.

The chain carries TRBV7-2 and TRBJ2-7; the match to TRBD1 covers 8 bases. Trimming took 2 bases from V and 1 from J; bases not matched to a gene: 4. Germline V lookup: CDR1 SGHTA, CDR2 FQGNSA. This CDR3 has 15 residues. CDR3 in DNA: TGTGCCAGCAGCTTAACAGGGGGAGGATCCTACGAGCAGTACTTC. Its translation is CASSLTGGGSYEQYF.

Of note for this clone: The same CDR3 can be traced to other DNA sequences in this sample. This sequence joins TRBV9 and TRBJ2-2, with D unclear. This CDR3 comprises 14 residues. In germline, CDR1 is SGDLS, CDR2 YYNGEE. Trimming left V 0 bases short and J 1 base short, with 4 bases between. CDR3 sequence reads: CASSVALNTGELFF. DNA for the CDR3: TGTGCCAGCAGCGTAGCTTTGAACACCGGGGAGCTGTTTTTT.

The J gene is TRBJ2-7, the V gene TRBV28, with 8 bases lining up with TRBD2. CDR3 size: 14 residues. CDR1 is MDHEN, CDR2 SYDVKM, per germline. Unmatched junction bases numbered 5, after V lost 5 bases and J lost 2 bases. CDR3 DNA sequence: TGTGCCAGCAGTCTGAGCGGGGGTACCTACGAGCAGTACTTC. It codes for CASSLSGGTYEQYF.

This clone came up once. The V and J genes are TRBV6-5 and TRBJ2-7, with TRBD2 matching over 7 bases. Germline CDR1 and CDR2: MNHEY and SVGAGI. V was clipped by 5 bases and J by 4 bases; unmatched bases: 11. The CDR3 has 15 residues. CDR3 loop: CASSPVSGRPYEQYF. CDR3 bases: TGTGCCAGCAGTCCCGTCTCCGGGAGGCCGTACGAGCAGTACTTC.

The chain carries TRBV19 and TRBJ2-7; possible D gene TRBD2, 5 bases. The CDR3 extends over 13 amino acids. Germline loops: CDR1 LNHDA, CDR2 SQIVND (reference sequence). Between the trimmed V and J ends, which lost 4 bases and 2 bases, there was a span of 9 bases. The CDR3: CASSNDYTYEQYF. The CDR3, as DNA: TGTGCCAGTAGTAATGACTATACCTACGAGCAGTACTTC.

This sequence joins TRBV10-2 and TRBJ2-1; no clear D gene. With 3 bases removed from V and 7 bases from J, the gap between germline ends came to 13 bases. Germline assignment: CDR1 WSHSY and CDR2 SAAADI. This CDR3 comprises 14 residues. The CDR3, as DNA: TGCGCCAGCAGTGATTTGGCTAGTTGGAATGAGCAGTTCTTC. Protein sequence: CASSDLASWNEQFF.

The J gene is TRBJ2-1, the V gene TRBV7-3; 7 nucleotides match TRBD1. V lost 5 bases to trimming and J lost 4 bases; unmatched junction nucleotides: 5. The germline V gene encodes CDR1 SGHTA and CDR2 FQGTGA. There are 14 residues in the CDR3. DNA of the CDR3: TGTGCCAGCAGCAAGGGACAGCAATACAATGAGCAGTTCTTC. Residues: CASSKGQQYNEQFF.

The V call is TRBV7-2, the J call TRBJ2-1; TRBD2 aligns across 10 bases. From germline, CDR1 is SGHTA and CDR2 FQGNSA. There are 15 residues in the CDR3. J lost 3 bases, V lost 5 bases, and 4 bases had no gene match. The CDR3 region has the DNA TGTGCCAGCAGCACTTTAGCGGGAGGCTACAATGAGCAGTTCTTC. Protein product: CASSTLAGGYNEQFF.

This rearrangement joins TRBV5-4 to TRBJ2-1; 11 bases fit TRBD2. Germline lookup yields CDR1 SGHNT and CDR2 YYREEE (reference sequence). The V segment lost 1 base and the J segment 8 bases; nucleotides outside the gene matches: 5. The CDR3 is 15 amino acids. As DNA, the CDR3 is TGTGCCAGCAGCTTGATCCTAGCGGGAGGCTATGAGCAGTTCTTC. Amino acids: CASSLILAGGYEQFF.

This sequence joins TRBV9 and TRBJ1-5, with unresolved D. Per the germline V gene, CDR1 is SGDLS and CDR2 is YYNGEE. This CDR3 contains 15 residues. Between the trimmed V and J ends, which lost 0 bases and 0 bases, there was a span of 7 bases. The CDR3 DNA sequence: TGTGCCAGCAGCGTAGGGCCCGATAGCAATCAGCCCCAGCATTTT. Its translation is CASSVGPDSNQPQHF.

The chain combines TRBV9 with TRBJ2-1, with no clear D. From germline, CDR1 is SGDLS and CDR2 YYNGEE. Trimming took 0 bases from V and 3 from J, leaving 7 bases between them. The length of the CDR3 is 14 residues. The CDR3 here is CASSVDGFYNEQFF. CDR3 nucleotides: TGTGCCAGCAGCGTAGACGGGTTCTACAATGAGCAGTTCTTC. Supplemented by reference TRBV9 and TRBJ2-1, the full variable domain reads DSGVTQTPKHLITATGQRVTLRCSPRSGDLSVYWYQQSLDQGLQFLIQYYNGEERAKGNILERFSAQQFPDLHSELNLSSLELGDSALYFCASSVDGFYNEQFFGPGTRLTVL.

The chain carries TRBV19 and TRBJ1-5; 9 bases fit TRBD1. This CDR3 has 14 amino acids. Germline CDR1 is LNHDA and CDR2 is SQIVND (reference sequence). Losses at the gene ends were 4 bases for V and 7 bases for J; bases not matched to a gene: 5. The CDR3 loop is CASSTTGGQQPQHF. CDR3 coding DNA: TGTGCCAGTAGTACCACAGGGGGCCAACAGCCCCAGCATTTT.

The table lists this clone with a count of one. The rearrangement joins TRBV7-2 to TRBJ1-2, with TRBD1 matching over 7 bases. The junction had 8 bases not matched to a gene; V was cut back by 5 bases and J by 2 bases. Germline loops: CDR1 SGHTA, CDR2 FQGNSA. The CDR3 is 15 residues long. The CDR3 loop reads CASSLSTGSNYGYTF. Here the CDR3 DNA reads TGTGCCAGCAGCCTTTCGACAGGGAGCAACTATGGCTACACCTTC.

This clone has more than one count but fewer than ten. The chain carries TRBV7-9 and TRBJ2-2, with D possibly TRBD2 on 6 matching bases. Trimming cost V 5 bases and J 6 bases, with 7 bases left between them. CDR1 is SEHNR, CDR2 FQNEAQ, per germline (reference sequence). The CDR3 extends over 12 amino acids. The CDR3, as DNA: TGTGCCAGCAGCCCGGGGGCCGGGGAGCTGTTTTTT. It specifies CASSPGAGELFF.

The J gene is TRBJ1-5, the V gene TRBV27, with 9 bases aligning to TRBD1. This CDR3 region has 15 residues. Trimming at V came to 3 bases and at J to 4 bases, leaving 4 bases not matched to a gene. Looked up from germline, CDR1 is MNHEY and CDR2 is SMNVEV (reference sequence). Here the CDR3 DNA reads TGTGCCAGCAGTTTGGACAGGGGAAAAAATCAGCCCCAGCATTTT. Its translation: CASSLDRGKNQPQHF.

This chain joins TRBV5-1 and TRBJ1-3; D possibly corresponds to TRBD1 (5 bases). Trimming stripped 2 bases from V and 0 bases from J, with 9 bases between. This CDR3 has 15 residues. Germline CDR1 and CDR2: SGHRS and YFSETQ. CDR3 sequence (DNA): TGCGCCAGCAGCTTAGGACAACTCTCTGGAAACACCATATATTTT. It yields the protein CASSLGQLSGNTIYF.

The chain links TRBV7-9 to TRBJ2-3; TRBD1 agrees at 8 bases. There are 15 residues in the CDR3. V lost 8 bases and J lost 1; bases outside the gene matches: 8. Germline CDR1 SEHNR, CDR2 FQNEAQ (reference sequence). This CDR3 reads CASQFGGQGTDTQYF. Written as DNA, the CDR3 is TGTGCCAGCCAATTCGGGGGACAGGGCACAGATACGCAGTATTTT.

The rearrangement joins TRBV5-1 to TRBJ2-7; TRBD1 matches 8 bases. CDR3 length: 14 residues. Germline V gives CDR1 SGHRS, CDR2 YFSETQ. J lost 3 bases, V lost 0 bases, and 2 bases had no gene match. In DNA, the CDR3 is TGCGCCAGCAGCTTGGCCGGGACAGGCTACGAGCAGTACTTC. It is translated as CASSLAGTGYEQYF.